The clone carrying this TCR beta chain was counted between two and nine times. No antigen is known for it. This entry belongs to a study of cytomegalovirus exposure and HLA in healthy donors. For the study at large: An analysis done earlier identified about 100 million unique TCR beta sequences from 190 million or so T cells. Whole-study results and caveats: Presence/absence analyses assumed roughly uniform sequencing depth across donors, which may not hold. The study flagged about 150 TCR beta chains as cytomegalovirus-associated.

Primers included in the PCR were 60 Vbeta and 13 Jbeta primers. This table comes from immunoSEQ multiplex PCR, and its TCRdb copy is limited to in-frame clones, with some not included. This table holds tens of thousands of clones, over 75% found once. V gave up 5 bases and J gave up 1 base, with 7 bases separating them. The length of the CDR3 is 13 residues. The germline V gene has CDR1 SNHLY and CDR2 FYNNEI. The sequenced sample was PBMCs. The chain uses TRBV2 and TRBJ2-3; D not resolved. The receptor's source is a girl aged 2 to 10 in good health and CMV-seropositive. Here the CDR3 DNA reads TGTGCCAGCAGTCGTCGGGGCACAGATACGCAGTATTTT. Amino acids: CASSRRGTDTQYF. Using reference TRBV2 and TRBJ2-3 for the parts outside the CDR3, the full variable domain is EPEVTQTPSHQVTQMGQEVILRCVPISNHLYFYWYRQILGQKVEFLVSFYNNEISEKSEIFDDQFSVERPDGSNFTLKIRSTKLEDSAMYFCASSRRGTDTQYFGPGTRLTVL.